This T cell receptor beta chain came from a study of Ad26.COV2.S vaccination and SARS-CoV-2 variants. There are 14 residues in the CDR3. J gave up 10 bases and V 2 bases, and 4 bases lay outside the gene matches. Germline values: CDR1 SGDLS, CDR2 YYNGEE. This table comes from immunoSEQ multiplex PCR, and its TCRdb copy is limited to in-frame clones, with some not included. The sample yields 360,000 or so clones, around 90% seen once. Specified treatment: roughly 20 received Ad26.COV2.S at low or high dose, single or two shots; roughly five received placebo; per-sample allocation not given. Specimen acquisition occurred on day 63 following the initial vaccine or placebo injection.

The sequencing here drew on peripheral blood, taken in a trial of Ad26.COV2.S vaccine versus placebo. The V call is TRBV9, the J call TRBJ2-5; 14 bases fit TRBD2. The source is a person between 18 and 65 years old who received the Ad26.COV2.S COVID-19 vaccine or a placebo. The CDR3 bases are TGTGCCAGCAGCGTCGGGACTAGCGGGGGAGGCCAGTACTTC. It translates to CASSVGTSGGGQYF.